A selection of T cell receptor beta chains follows, all from one sample in a study of T cells in Graves' hyperthyroidism and ophthalmopathy. TCRdb independently ran MiXCR on the multiplex PCR reads; one entry per CDR3 protein. The sample consists of 750,000 to 950,000 distinct CDR3 sequences, 38% of them appearing once. The source material was blood. Source of these receptors: a man aged 18 to 30 with Graves' hyperthyroidism. Both conserved end residues are part of each CDR3. Each record gives: J gene, V gene, D gene, clone size, CDR3 protein, CDR3 DNA. D genes are given only for firm matches. For some rows the clone size is stated as once, few or many, or as a class when expanded; others skip it.

TRBJ2-7 TRBV7-8 NA many CASSYRAGEQYF TGTGCCAGCAGCTATCGGGCGGGCGAGCAGTACTTC
TRBJ2-7 TRBV4-1 NA NA CASSQDQDKDGEQYF TGCGCCAGCAGCCAAGATCAGGACAAGGACGGCGAGCAGTACTTC
TRBJ1-1 TRBV5-1 NA many CASSLEGNTEAFF TGTGCCAGCAGCTTAGAAGGGAACACTGAAGCTTTCTTT
TRBJ2-5 TRBV7-2 TRBD2 many CASSLGLALETQYF TGTGCCAGCAGCTTGGGACTAGCGCTAGAGACCCAGTACTTC
TRBJ1-4 TRBV19 NA NA CASSQEEGRSEKLFF TGTGCCAGTAGCCAGGAGGAGGGACGAAGTGAAAAACTGTTTTTT
TRBJ2-7 TRBV10-2 NA many CASSGSGGEQYF TGCGCCAGCAGTGGATCCGGGGGCGAGCAGTACTTC
TRBJ1-6 TRBV15 TRBD1 many CATSGGDRGISPLHF TGTGCCACCAGCGGCGGGGACAGGGGAATCTCACCCCTCCACTTT
TRBJ1-2 TRBV15 NA many CATSRYGESGYTF TGTGCCACCAGCAGATATGGGGAATCCGGCTACACCTTC
TRBJ1-1 TRBV7-9 TRBD1 many CASSSGGGEAFF TGTGCCAGCAGCTCAGGGGGGGGTGAAGCTTTCTTT
TRBJ2-2 TRBV7-2 NA NA CASSLPPLNTGELFF TGTGCCAGCAGCTTGCCACCCTTGAACACCGGGGAGCTGTTTTTT
TRBJ2-2 TRBV5-6 NA NA CASSPGVTGRAGELFF TGTGCCAGCAGCCCGGGGGTTACAGGGAGGGCCGGGGAGCTGTTTTTT
TRBJ1-2 TRBV5-4 NA few CASSSQGDGYTF TGTGCCAGCAGCTCGCAGGGTGACGGCTACACCTTC
TRBJ1-1 TRBV12-3/TRBV12-4 NA NA CASSWGRPDTEAFF TGTGCCAGCAGTTGGGGGCGCCCGGACACTGAAGCTTTCTTT
TRBJ1-2 TRBV7-2 TRBD1 NA CASSSVAGTESYGYTF TGTGCCAGCAGCTCAGTCGCGGGGACAGAGTCCTATGGCTACACCTTC
TRBJ2-5 TRBV5-5 NA few CASSQDHGARETQYF TGTGCCAGCAGCCAAGATCACGGGGCGCGAGAGACCCAGTACTTC
TRBJ2-5 TRBV4-1 NA NA CASSQGTSSQETQYF TGCGCCAGCAGCCAAGGTACTAGCAGCCAAGAGACCCAGTACTTC
TRBJ2-2 TRBV6-1 NA NA CASSLKTDNTGELFF TGTGCCAGCAGCCTGAAGACGGATAACACCGGGGAGCTGTTTTTT
TRBJ2-2 TRBV19 NA NA CASSTPLFF TGTGCCAGTAGTACCCCGCTGTTTTTT
TRBJ1-6 TRBV6-5 TRBD1 many CASRLGQFNSPLHF TGTGCCAGCAGGTTGGGACAGTTCAATTCACCCCTCCACTTT
TRBJ2-7 TRBV15 TRBD2 many CATEGRGRVTEGPYEQYF TGTGCCACCGAGGGGAGGGGAAGGGTGACCGAGGGCCCTTACGAGCAGTACTTC
TRBJ1-2 TRBV4-1 NA NA CASSQAPTGDYGYTF TGCGCCAGCAGCCAAGCCCCGACAGGCGACTATGGCTACACCTTC
TRBJ2-5 TRBV6-5 NA once CASSSYGQETQYF TGTGCCAGCAGTTCCTATGGTCAAGAGACCCAGTACTTC
TRBJ2-7 TRBV7-9 NA many CASTTGGSYEQYF TGTGCCAGCACCACAGGCGGCTCCTACGAGCAGTACTTC
TRBJ1-2 TRBV5-1 NA NA CASAATASDFYGYTF TGCGCCAGCGCCGCGACAGCGTCCGACTTCTACGGCTACACCTTC
TRBJ1-1 TRBV10-3 NA many CAISESAENTEAFF TGTGCCATCAGTGAGTCGGCAGAGAACACTGAAGCTTTCTTT
TRBJ1-3 TRBV6-4 NA NA CASREGDGNTIYF TGTGCCAGCAGAGAGGGGGACGGGAACACCATATATTTT
TRBJ1-5 TRBV2 NA many CASSDQGPHNQPQHF TGTGCCAGCAGTGACCAGGGCCCCCACAATCAGCCCCAGCATTTT
TRBJ2-7 TRBV11-1 NA NA CASSLSVRGPLYEQYF TGTGCCAGCAGCTTATCGGTCCGGGGGCCCCTCTACGAGCAGTACTTC
TRBJ1-5 TRBV2 NA many CASRPAGTGNQPQHF TGTGCCAGCAGGCCGGCCGGGACTGGGAATCAGCCCCAGCATTTT